These 10 T cell receptor beta chains originate from one sample sequenced in a study of blood T cell repertoires in COVID-19. Sequenced by immunoSEQ multiplex PCR; TCRdb stores in-frame clones only, minus some. The sample includes 35,000 to 45,000 clones, approximately 88% of them seen just once. The material sequenced was peripheral blood. These receptors were collected from a human donor in a cohort sampled during active COVID-19.

This chain joins TRBV4-2 and TRBJ2-7; TRBD1 matches at 7 bases. The CDR3 length is 16 residues. CDR1 and CDR2 (germline): LGHNA, YNFKEQ. V shed 0 bases, J shed 0 bases, and the junction held 5 bases outside the gene matches. In nucleotides, the CDR3 is TGTGCCAGCAGCCAAGAAGGGGGCAGACACTCCTACGAGCAGTACTTC. The encoded protein is CASSQEGGRHSYEQYF.

The chain combines TRBV2 with TRBJ2-7, with 8 bases that match TRBD2. Germline values: CDR1 SNHLY, CDR2 FYNNEI. CDR3 length: 13 amino acids. V shed 4 bases, J shed 6 bases, and the junction held 5 bases outside the gene matches. DNA of the CDR3: TGTGCCAGCAGTGTCGGGGGGGTTGGCGAGCAGTACTTC. Encoded protein: CASSVGGVGEQYF.

This clone was recorded only once. The gene calls are TRBV18 and TRBJ2-2; 9 bases are a match to TRBD2. Germline values: CDR1 KGHSH, CDR2 LQKENI. The CDR3 totals 16 residues. With 6 bases clipped from V and 0 bases from J, the junction kept 5 bases outside the gene matches. The CDR3 coding sequence is TGTGCCAGCTCGCCCACTAGCGGGTCGAACACCGGGGAGCTGTTTTTT. Amino acid sequence: CASSPTSGSNTGELFF.

CDR3 amino acids: CAWSGTGEKLFF. CDR3 bases: TGTGCCTGGAGTGGGACGGGGGAAAAACTGTTTTTT. The V gene is TRBV30, the J gene TRBJ1-4; D gene unclear. The CDR3 consists of 12 residues. V shed 1 base and J shed 8 bases, with 8 bases lying between them. CDR1 and CDR2 from the germline V gene are GTSNPN and SVGIG (reference sequence).

The chain has TRBV9 and TRBJ1-6; maybe TRBD1 (5 bases). With 0 bases removed from V and 6 bases from J, the gap between germline ends came to 16 bases. The CDR3 runs 17 residues. Germline lookup yields CDR1 SGDLS and CDR2 YYNGEE. The CDR3 region has the DNA TGTGCCAGCAGCGTAGGCTGGGGCCAGAGGAGTAATTCACCCCTCCACTTT. It is translated as CASSVGWGQRSNSPLHF.

This rearrangement joins TRBV10-1 to TRBJ2-6, with 8 bases identical to TRBD1. V was clipped by 2 bases and J by 2 bases; unmatched bases: 5. The CDR3 extends over 17 amino acids. Germline V gene data show CDR1 as WNHNN and CDR2 as SYGVQD (reference sequence). CDR3: CASSEDRGTTGANVLTF. The CDR3, as DNA: TGCGCCAGCAGTGAGGACAGGGGTACGACTGGGGCCAACGTCCTGACTTTC.

V gene TRBV28 combines with J gene TRBJ1-4; D unresolved. Germline V lookup: CDR1 MDHEN, CDR2 SYDVKM. V was clipped by 3 bases and J by 8 bases, with 16 bases between them. This CDR3 region has 15 residues. The DNA of the CDR3 is TGTGCCAGCAGTTTCACTCGGGGAGGTAACGAAAAACTGTTTTTT. Residues: CASSFTRGGNEKLFF.

J is TRBJ2-1 and V is TRBV11-2; 10 bases line up with TRBD2. CDR3 length: 17 amino acids. Looked up from germline, CDR1 is SGHAT and CDR2 is FQNNGV. The V gene end was trimmed by 5 bases and the J gene end by 5 bases; junction bases not matched to a gene: 12. CDR3 residues: CASSPRQLAGGNNEQFF. The CDR3 DNA is TGTGCCAGCAGCCCCCGCCAATTAGCGGGAGGAAACAATGAGCAGTTCTTC. Full variable domain (missing parts from reference TRBV11-2 and TRBJ2-1): EAGVAQSPRYKIIEKRQSVAFWCNPISGHATLYWYQQILGQGPKLLIQFQNNGVVDDSQLPKDRFSAERLKGVDSTLKIQPAKLEDSAVYLCASSPRQLAGGNNEQFFGPGTRLTVL.

This chain joins TRBV4-2 and TRBJ2-5; 7 positions agree with TRBD2. The CDR3 sequence is 15 residues long. In germline, CDR1 is LGHNA, CDR2 YNFKEQ. V lost 4 bases to trimming and J lost 1 base; unmatched junction nucleotides: 6. CDR3 in amino acids: CASSRLSGVQETQYF. In DNA form, the CDR3 reads TGTGCCAGCAGCCGTTTAAGCGGGGTCCAAGAGACCCAGTACTTC.

The chain recombines TRBV4-2 with TRBJ2-4; TRBD1 matches at 12 bases. Germline trimming cut 4 bases from V and 5 bases from J; bases unmatched to any gene: 15. CDR1 and CDR2 (germline): LGHNA, YNFKEQ. This CDR3 has 19 amino acids. CDR3 coding DNA: TGTGCCAGCAGCCGTTCCGGGACAGGGGGCAAGGGGGTGGAAAACATTCAGTACTTC. It is translated as CASSRSGTGGKGVENIQYF.